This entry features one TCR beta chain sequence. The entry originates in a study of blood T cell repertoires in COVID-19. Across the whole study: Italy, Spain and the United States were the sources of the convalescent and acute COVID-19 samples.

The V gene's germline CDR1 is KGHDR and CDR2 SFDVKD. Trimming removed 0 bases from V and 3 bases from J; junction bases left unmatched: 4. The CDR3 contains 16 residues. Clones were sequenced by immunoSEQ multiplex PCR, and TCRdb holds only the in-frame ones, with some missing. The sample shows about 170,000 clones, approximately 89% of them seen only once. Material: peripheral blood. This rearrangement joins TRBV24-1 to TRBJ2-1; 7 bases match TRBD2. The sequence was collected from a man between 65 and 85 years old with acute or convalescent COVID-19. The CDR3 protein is CATSDLSGANYNEQFF. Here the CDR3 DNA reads TGTGCCACCAGTGATTTGAGCGGGGCTAACTACAATGAGCAGTTCTTC.